This TCR beta chain was identified in a study of T cells in Graves' hyperthyroidism and ophthalmopathy. Background on the study: Peripheral blood was drawn at first diagnosis, prior to all treatment. Study outcomes and limitations: Blood also showed most of the thyroid clonotypes that were expanded above 0.001.

As concerns this clonotype: Its specificity is not known. A much larger clone lies a single base off, so this may be a read error.

The PBMCs were taken from about 10 ml of fresh peripheral blood. What was amplified from RNA transcripts were TCR beta CDR3 regions. The HTBI primer set served for first-round RT-PCR of the TCR CDR3. TCRdb called the multiplex PCR reads again in MiXCR, with one record for every CDR3 protein. The data hold about 550,000 distinct CDR3 sequences, with less than 25% observed a single time. This CDR3 has 15 amino acids. Germline lookup yields CDR1 SGHAT and CDR2 FQNNGV. The V and J genes are TRBV11-2 and TRBJ2-5; D not resolved. The TCR was taken from a man younger than 35 with Graves' hyperthyroidism. Sequencing was performed on blood. The CDR3 nucleotides are TGTGCCAGCAGCTTAGGTCGAGGCGGCCAAGAGACCAAGTACTTC. As protein: CASSLGRGGQETKYF.